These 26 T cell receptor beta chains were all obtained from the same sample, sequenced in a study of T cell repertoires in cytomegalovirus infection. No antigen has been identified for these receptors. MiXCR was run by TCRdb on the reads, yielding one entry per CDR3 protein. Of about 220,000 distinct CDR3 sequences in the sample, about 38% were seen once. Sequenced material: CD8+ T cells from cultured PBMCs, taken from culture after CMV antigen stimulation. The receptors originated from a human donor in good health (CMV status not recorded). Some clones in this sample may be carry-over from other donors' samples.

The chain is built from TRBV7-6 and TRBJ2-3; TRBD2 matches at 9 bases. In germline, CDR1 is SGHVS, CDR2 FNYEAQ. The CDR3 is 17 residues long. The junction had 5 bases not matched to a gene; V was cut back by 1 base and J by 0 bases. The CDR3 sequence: CASSLVSTSGSTDTQYF. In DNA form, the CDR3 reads TGTGCCAGCAGCTTAGTTTCCACTAGCGGGAGCACAGATACGCAGTATTTT.

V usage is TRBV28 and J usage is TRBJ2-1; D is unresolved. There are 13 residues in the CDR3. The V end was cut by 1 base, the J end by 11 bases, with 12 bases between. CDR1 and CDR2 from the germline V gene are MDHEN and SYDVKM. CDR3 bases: TGTGCCAGCAGTTTATTGTTGCGAGATAAGCAGTTCTTC. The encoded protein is CASSLLLRDKQFF.

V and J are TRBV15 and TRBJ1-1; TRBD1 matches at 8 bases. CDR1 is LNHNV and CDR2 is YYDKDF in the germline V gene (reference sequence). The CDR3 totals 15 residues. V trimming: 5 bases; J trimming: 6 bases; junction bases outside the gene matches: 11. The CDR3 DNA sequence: TGTGCCACCAGCCGACCCAACCGACAGGGGCCTGAAGCTTTCTTT. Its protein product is CATSRPNRQGPEAFF.

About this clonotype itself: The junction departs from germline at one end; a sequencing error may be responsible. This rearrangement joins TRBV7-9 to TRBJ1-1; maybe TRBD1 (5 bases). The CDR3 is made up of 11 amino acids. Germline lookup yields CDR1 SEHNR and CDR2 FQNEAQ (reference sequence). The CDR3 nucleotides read TGTGCCAGCAGCTTTGGGGCAGAGGGCAGCTTT. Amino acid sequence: CASSFGAEGSF.

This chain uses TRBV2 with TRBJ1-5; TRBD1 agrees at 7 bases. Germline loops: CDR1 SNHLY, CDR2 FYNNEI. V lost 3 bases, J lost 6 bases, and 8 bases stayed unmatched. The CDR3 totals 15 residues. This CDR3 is CASSDRRQGFQPQHF. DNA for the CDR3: TGTGCCAGCAGTGACCGGAGACAGGGATTTCAGCCCCAGCATTTT. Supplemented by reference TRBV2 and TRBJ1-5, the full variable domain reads EPEVTQTPSHQVTQMGQEVILRCVPISNHLYFYWYRQILGQKVEFLVSFYNNEISEKSEIFDDQFSVERPDGSNFTLKIRSTKLEDSAMYFCASSDRRQGFQPQHFGDGTRLSIL.

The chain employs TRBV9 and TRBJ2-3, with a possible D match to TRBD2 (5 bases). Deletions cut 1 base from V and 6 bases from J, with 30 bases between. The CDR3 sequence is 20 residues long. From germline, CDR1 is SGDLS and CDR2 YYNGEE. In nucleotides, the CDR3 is TGTGCCAGCAGCGTACCCCTCCCAGAAGGGCCGGACTCTCAGTCGGATACGCAGTATTTT. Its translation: CASSVPLPEGPDSQSDTQYF.

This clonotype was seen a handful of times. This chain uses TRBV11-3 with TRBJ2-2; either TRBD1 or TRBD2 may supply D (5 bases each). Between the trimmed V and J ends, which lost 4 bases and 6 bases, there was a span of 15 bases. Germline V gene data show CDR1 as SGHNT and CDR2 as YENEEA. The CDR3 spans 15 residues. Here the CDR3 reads CASSSDGTDAGELFF. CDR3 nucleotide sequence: TGTGCCAGCAGCTCGGACGGGACCGACGCCGGGGAGCTGTTTTTT.

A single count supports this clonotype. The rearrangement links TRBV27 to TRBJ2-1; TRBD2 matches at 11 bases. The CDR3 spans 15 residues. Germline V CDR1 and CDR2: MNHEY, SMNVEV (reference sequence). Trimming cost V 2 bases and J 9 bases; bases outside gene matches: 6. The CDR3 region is CASSLNSGRAGEQFF. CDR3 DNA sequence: TGTGCCAGCAGTTTAAATAGCGGGAGGGCCGGTGAGCAGTTCTTC.

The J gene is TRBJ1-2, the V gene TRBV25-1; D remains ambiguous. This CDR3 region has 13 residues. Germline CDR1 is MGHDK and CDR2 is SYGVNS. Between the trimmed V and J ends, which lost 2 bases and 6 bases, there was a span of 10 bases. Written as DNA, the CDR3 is TGTGCCAGCAGTGAACTGGGAAGGGATGGCTACACCTTC. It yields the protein CASSELGRDGYTF.

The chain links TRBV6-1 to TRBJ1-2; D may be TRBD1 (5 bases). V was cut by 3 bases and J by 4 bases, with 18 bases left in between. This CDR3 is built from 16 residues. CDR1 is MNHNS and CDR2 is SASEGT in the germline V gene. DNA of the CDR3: TGTGCCAGCAGTGATGCCGGGACCGGAAGACTCTATGGCTACACCTTC. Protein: CASSDAGTGRLYGYTF.

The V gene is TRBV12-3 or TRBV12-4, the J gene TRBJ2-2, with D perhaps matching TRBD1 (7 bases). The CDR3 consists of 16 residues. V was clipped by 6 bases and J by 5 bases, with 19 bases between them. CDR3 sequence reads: CASRLGGQLGTGELFF. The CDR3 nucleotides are TGTGCCAGCAGGTTGGGGGGACAGTTGGGAACCGGGGAGCTGTTTTTT.

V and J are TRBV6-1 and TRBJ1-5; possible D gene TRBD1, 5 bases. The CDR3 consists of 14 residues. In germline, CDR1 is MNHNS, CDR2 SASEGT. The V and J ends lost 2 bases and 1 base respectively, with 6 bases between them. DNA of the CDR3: TGTGCCAGCAGTGAACACAGGAGCAATCAGCCCCAGCATTTT. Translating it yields CASSEHRSNQPQHF.

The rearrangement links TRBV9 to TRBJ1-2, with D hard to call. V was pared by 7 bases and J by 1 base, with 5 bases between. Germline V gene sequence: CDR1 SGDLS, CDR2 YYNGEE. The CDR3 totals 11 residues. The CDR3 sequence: CASRYNYGYTF. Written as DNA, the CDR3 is TGTGCCAGCCGTTATAACTATGGCTACACCTTC.

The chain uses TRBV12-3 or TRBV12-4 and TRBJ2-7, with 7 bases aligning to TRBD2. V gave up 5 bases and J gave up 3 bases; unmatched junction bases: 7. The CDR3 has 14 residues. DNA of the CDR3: TGTGCCAGCAGTGAGCGGGGCCCCCGCTACGAGCAGTACTTC. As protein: CASSERGPRYEQYF.

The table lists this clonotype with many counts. CDR3 sequence reads: CASSLASSGGAKTQYF. CDR3 sequence (DNA): TGTGCCAGCAGCTTAGCTTCCAGCGGGGGCGCAAAGACCCAGTACTTC. J is TRBJ2-5 and V is TRBV7-2, with TRBD2 matching over 8 bases. The trim removed 0 bases at V and 6 bases at J, leaving 9 bases unmatched. This CDR3 is 16 amino acids long. From germline, CDR1 is SGHTA and CDR2 FQGNSA. Variable domain in full (rest from reference TRBV7-2 and TRBJ2-5): GAGVSQSPSNKVTEKGKDVELRCDPISGHTALYWYRQSLGQGLEFLIYFQGNSAPDKSGLPSDRFSAERTGGSVSTLTIQRTQQEDSAVYLCASSLASSGGAKTQYFGPGTRLLVL.

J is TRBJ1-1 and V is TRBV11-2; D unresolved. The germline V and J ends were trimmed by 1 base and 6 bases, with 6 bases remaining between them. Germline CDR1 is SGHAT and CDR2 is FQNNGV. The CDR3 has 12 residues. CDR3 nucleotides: TGTGCCAGCAGCTTAGGTAGCGCTGAAGCTTTCTTT. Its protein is CASSLGSAEAFF.

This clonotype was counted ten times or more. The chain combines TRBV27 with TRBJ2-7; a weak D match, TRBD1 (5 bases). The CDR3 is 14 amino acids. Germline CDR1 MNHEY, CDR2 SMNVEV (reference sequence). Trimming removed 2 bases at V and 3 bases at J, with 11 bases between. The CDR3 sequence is CASSLRGQSYEQYF. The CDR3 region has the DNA TGTGCCAGCAGTTTAAGAGGACAAAGCTACGAGCAGTACTTC.

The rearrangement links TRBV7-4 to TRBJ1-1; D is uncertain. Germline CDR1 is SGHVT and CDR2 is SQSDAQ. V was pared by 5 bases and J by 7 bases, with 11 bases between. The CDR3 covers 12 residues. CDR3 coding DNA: TGTGCCAGCAGCGCGTCGACAATTGAAGCTTTCTTT. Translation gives CASSASTIEAFF. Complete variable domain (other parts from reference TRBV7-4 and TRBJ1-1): GAGVSQSPRYKVAKRGRDVALRCDSISGHVTLYWYRQTLGQGSEVLTYSQSDAQRDKSGRPSGRFSAERPERSVSTLKIQRTEQGDSAVYLCASSASTIEAFFGQGTRLTVV.

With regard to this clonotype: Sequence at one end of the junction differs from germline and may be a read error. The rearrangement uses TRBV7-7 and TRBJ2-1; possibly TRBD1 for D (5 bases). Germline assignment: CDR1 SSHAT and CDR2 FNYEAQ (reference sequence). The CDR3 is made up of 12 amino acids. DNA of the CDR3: TGTGCTAGCAGCTCCGACAGATCTGAGCAGTTCTTC. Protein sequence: CASSSDRSEQFF.

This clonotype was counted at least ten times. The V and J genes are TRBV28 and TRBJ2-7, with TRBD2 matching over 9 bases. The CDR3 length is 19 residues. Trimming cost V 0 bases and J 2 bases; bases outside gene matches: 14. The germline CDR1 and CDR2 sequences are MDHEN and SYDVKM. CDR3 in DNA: TGTGCCAGCAGTTTATGGGGAGGAGTAGCGGGAGAGTATACCTACGAGCAGTACTTC. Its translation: CASSLWGGVAGEYTYEQYF. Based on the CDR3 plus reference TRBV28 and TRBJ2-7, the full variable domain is DVKVTQSSRYLVKRTGEKVFLECVQDMDHENMFWYRQDPGLGLRLIYFSYDVKMKEKGDIPEGYSVSREKKERFSLILESASTNQTSMYLCASSLWGGVAGEYTYEQYFGPGTRLTVT.

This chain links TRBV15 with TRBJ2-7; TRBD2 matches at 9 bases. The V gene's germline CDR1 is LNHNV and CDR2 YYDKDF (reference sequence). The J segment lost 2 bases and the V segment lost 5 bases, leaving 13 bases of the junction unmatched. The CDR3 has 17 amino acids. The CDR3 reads CATSGLGGREGPYEQYF. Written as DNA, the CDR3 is TGTGCCACCAGCGGTTTAGGAGGGCGGGAGGGCCCCTACGAGCAGTACTTC.

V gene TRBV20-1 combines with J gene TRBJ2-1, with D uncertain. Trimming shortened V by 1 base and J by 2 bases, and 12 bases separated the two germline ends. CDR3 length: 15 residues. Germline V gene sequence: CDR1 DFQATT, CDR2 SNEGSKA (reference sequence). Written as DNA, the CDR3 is TGCAGTGCTAGAGTGGGTACCTCTGCCTACAATGAGCAGTTCTTC. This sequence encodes CSARVGTSAYNEQFF.

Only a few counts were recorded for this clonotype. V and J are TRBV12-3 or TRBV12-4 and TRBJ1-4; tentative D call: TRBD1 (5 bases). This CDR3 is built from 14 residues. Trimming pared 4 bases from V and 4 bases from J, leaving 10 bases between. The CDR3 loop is CASSSGTDNEKLFF. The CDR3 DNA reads TGTGCCAGCAGTTCCGGGACGGATAATGAAAAACTGTTTTTT.

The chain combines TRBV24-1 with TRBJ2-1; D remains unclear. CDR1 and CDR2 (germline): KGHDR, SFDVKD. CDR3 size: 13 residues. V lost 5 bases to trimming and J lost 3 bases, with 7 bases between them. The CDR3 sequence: CATSGSSYNEQFF. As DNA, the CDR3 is TGTGCCACCAGTGGGAGCAGCTACAATGAGCAGTTCTTC.

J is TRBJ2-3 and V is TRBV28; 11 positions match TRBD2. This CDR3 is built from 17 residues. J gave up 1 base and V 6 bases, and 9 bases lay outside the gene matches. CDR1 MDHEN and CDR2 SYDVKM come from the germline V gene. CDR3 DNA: TGTGCCAGCAGCCCGGGACTAGCGGAAGGAGGCACAGATACGCAGTATTTT. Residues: CASSPGLAEGGTDTQYF.

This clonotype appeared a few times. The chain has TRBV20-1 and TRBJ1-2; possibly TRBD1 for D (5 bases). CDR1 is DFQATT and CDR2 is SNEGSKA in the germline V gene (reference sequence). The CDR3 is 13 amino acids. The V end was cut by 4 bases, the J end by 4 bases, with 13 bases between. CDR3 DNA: TGCAGTGCTAATGACAGAGACGGCTATGGCTACACCTTC. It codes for CSANDRDGYGYTF.